The 9 T cell receptor beta chains in this list originate from one sample, sequenced in a study of blood T cell repertoires in COVID-19. Generated by immunoSEQ multiplex PCR, the TCRdb table keeps only in-frame clones and is missing some. The profile shows 300,000 to 400,000 clones, 89% of them singletons. Sequencing input: PBMCs or T cells enriched from blood (not recorded which). All receptors derive from a man aged 60-69 years who had recovered from COVID-19.

There are a few counts of this clone. The chain uses TRBV15 and TRBJ2-1; D may be TRBD1 (6 bases). The CDR3 sequence is 15 residues long. CDR1 LNHNV and CDR2 YYDKDF come from the germline V gene (reference sequence). Trimming took off 1 base at V and 12 bases at J, with 19 bases between the two ends. The CDR3 reads CATSRVKQALGGQFF. The CDR3, as DNA: TGTGCCACCAGCAGAGTTAAGCAAGCCCTAGGGGGGCAGTTCTTC.

The chain is built from TRBV19 and TRBJ2-1, with 7 bases identical to TRBD2. Germline V gene data show CDR1 as LNHDA and CDR2 as SQIVND (reference sequence). V was clipped by 3 bases and J by 4 bases; unmatched bases: 12. The CDR3 extends over 17 amino acids. The CDR3 DNA sequence: TGTGCCAGTAGTATGGTTGGGCTAGCGGACCTTTACAATGAGCAGTTCTTC. This codes for CASSMVGLADLYNEQFF. Complete variable domain (other parts from reference TRBV19 and TRBJ2-1): DGGITQSPKYLFRKEGQNVTLSCEQNLNHDAMYWYRQDPGQGLRLIYYSQIVNDFQKGDIAEGYSVSREKKESFPLTVTSAQKNPTAFYLCASSMVGLADLYNEQFFGPGTRLTVL.

V gene TRBV7-2 combines with J gene TRBJ2-5; weak D call: TRBD2 (5 bases). V was clipped by 5 bases and J by 9 bases, with 16 bases between them. The CDR3 extends over 13 amino acids. The V gene's germline CDR1 is SGHTA and CDR2 FQGNSA. The CDR3 coding sequence is TGTGCCAGCAGCCTAGGCGGCTTGAGGGCCCAGTACTTC. Residues: CASSLGGLRAQYF. Based on the CDR3 plus reference TRBV7-2 and TRBJ2-5, the full variable domain is GAGVSQSPSNKVTEKGKDVELRCDPISGHTALYWYRQSLGQGLEFLIYFQGNSAPDKSGLPSDRFSAERTGGSVSTLTIQRTQQEDSAVYLCASSLGGLRAQYFGPGTRLLVL.

The chain has TRBV6-2 or TRBV6-3 and TRBJ2-7; 7 bases are a match to TRBD1. J gave up 6 bases and V 4 bases, and 6 bases lay outside the gene matches. This CDR3 is 13 amino acids long. Germline CDR1 reads MNHEY; CDR2 reads SVGEGT. The CDR3 sequence: CASSSRGRSEQYF. The CDR3 nucleotides read TGTGCCAGCAGTTCAAGGGGGCGGTCCGAGCAGTACTTC.

V is TRBV19 and J is TRBJ2-5; TRBD1 aligns across 11 bases. The V and J ends lost 4 bases and 4 bases, in that order; junction bases with no gene match: 8. The CDR3 is 16 residues long. The germline gives CDR1 LNHDA, CDR2 SQIVND (reference sequence). The CDR3 region is CASSKPGQGVGETQYF. CDR3 bases: TGTGCCAGTAGTAAGCCGGGACAGGGGGTCGGAGAGACCCAGTACTTC.

CDR3 sequence: CASSPPNLNPYEQYF. The CDR3 bases are TGTGCCAGCTCACCACCTAACTTAAACCCCTACGAGCAGTACTTC. The chain is built from TRBV18 and TRBJ2-7; D is unclear. The ends were cut back, 0 bases at V and 2 bases at J, with 11 bases in the middle. The CDR3 is made up of 15 amino acids. Germline-derived CDR1 and CDR2 are KGHSH and LQKENI.

V gene TRBV7-2 combines with J gene TRBJ2-7, with D tentatively TRBD1 (5 bases). From germline, CDR1 is SGHTA and CDR2 FQGNSA. The germline V and J ends were trimmed by 5 bases and 0 bases, with 11 bases remaining between them. The length of the CDR3 is 14 residues. The CDR3 DNA sequence: TGTGCCAGCAGCAGGACACTGGTCTCCTACGAGCAGTACTTC. It translates to CASSRTLVSYEQYF. Variable domain in full (rest from reference TRBV7-2 and TRBJ2-7): GAGVSQSPSNKVTEKGKDVELRCDPISGHTALYWYRQSLGQGLEFLIYFQGNSAPDKSGLPSDRFSAERTGGSVSTLTIQRTQQEDSAVYLCASSRTLVSYEQYFGPGTRLTVT.

This clone turned up a few times. V gene TRBV28 combines with J gene TRBJ1-1, with D perhaps matching TRBD1 (5 bases). From germline, CDR1 is MDHEN and CDR2 SYDVKM. V lost 4 bases, J lost 1 base, and 10 bases lay in between. The CDR3 consists of 14 residues. CDR3: CASSWGRTNTEAFF. The CDR3 bases are TGTGCCAGCAGTTGGGGCAGGACGAACACTGAAGCTTTCTTT. Based on the CDR3 plus reference TRBV28 and TRBJ1-1, the full variable domain is DVKVTQSSRYLVKRTGEKVFLECVQDMDHENMFWYRQDPGLGLRLIYFSYDVKMKEKGDIPEGYSVSREKKERFSLILESASTNQTSMYLCASSWGRTNTEAFFGQGTRLTVV.

This chain joins TRBV4-1 and TRBJ2-3; weak D call: TRBD2 (6 bases). There are 17 residues in the CDR3. Germline CDR1 and CDR2: MGHRA and YSYEKL. Trimming cost V 0 bases and J 8 bases, with 21 bases left between them. Written as DNA, the CDR3 is TGCGCCAGCAGCCAAGATAACCAGCGGGCCAGGACGGGTACGCAGTATTTT. Encoded protein: CASSQDNQRARTGTQYF.